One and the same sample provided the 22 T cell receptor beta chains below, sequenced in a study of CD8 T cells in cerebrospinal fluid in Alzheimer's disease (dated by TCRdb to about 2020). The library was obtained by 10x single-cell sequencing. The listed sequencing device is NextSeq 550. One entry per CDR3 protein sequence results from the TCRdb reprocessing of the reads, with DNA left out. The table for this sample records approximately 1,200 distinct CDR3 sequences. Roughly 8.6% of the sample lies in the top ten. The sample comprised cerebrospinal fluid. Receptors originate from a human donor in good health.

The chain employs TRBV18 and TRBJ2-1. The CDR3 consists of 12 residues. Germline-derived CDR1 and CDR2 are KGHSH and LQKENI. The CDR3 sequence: CVSSPSYDEQFF.

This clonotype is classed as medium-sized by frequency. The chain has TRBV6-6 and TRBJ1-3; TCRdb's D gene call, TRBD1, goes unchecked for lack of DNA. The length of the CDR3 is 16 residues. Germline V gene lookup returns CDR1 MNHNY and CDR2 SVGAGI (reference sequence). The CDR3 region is CASSYSSPSSGNTIYF.

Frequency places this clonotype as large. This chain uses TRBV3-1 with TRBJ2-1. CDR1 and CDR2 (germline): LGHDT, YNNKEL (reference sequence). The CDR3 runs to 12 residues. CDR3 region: CASSQVTGEQFF.

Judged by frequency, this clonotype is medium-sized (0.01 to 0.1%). CDR3 region: CASSLGLLETQYF. The chain carries TRBV5-6 and TRBJ2-5. This CDR3 has 13 amino acids. Germline values: CDR1 SGHDT, CDR2 YYEEEE.

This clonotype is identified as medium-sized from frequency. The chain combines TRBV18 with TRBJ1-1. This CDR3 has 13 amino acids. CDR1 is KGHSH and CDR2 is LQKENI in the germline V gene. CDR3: CASSPPEGPGAFF. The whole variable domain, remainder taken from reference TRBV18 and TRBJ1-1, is NAGVMQNPRHLVRRRGQEARLRCSPMKGHSHVYWYRQLPEEGLKFMVYLQKENIIDESGMPKERFSAEFPKEGPSILRIQQVVRGDSAAYFCASSPPEGPGAFFGQGTRLTVV.

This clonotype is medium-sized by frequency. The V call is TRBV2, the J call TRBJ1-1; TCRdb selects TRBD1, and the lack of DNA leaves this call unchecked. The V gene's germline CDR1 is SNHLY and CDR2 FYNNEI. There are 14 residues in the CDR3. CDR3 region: CASMVGRGKTEAFF.

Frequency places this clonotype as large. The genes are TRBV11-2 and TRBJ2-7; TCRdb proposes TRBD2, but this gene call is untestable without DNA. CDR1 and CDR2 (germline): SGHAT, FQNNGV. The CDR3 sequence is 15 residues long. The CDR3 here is CASSFGTSASYEQYF.

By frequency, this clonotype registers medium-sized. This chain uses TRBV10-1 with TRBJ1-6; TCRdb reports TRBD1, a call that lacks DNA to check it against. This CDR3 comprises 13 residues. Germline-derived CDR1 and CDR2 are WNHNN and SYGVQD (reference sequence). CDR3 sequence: CASSGGWRSPLHF.

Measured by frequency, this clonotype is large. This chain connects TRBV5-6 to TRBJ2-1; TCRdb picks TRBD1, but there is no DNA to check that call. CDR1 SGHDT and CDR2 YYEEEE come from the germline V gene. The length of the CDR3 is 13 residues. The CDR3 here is CASSWGTVNEQFF.

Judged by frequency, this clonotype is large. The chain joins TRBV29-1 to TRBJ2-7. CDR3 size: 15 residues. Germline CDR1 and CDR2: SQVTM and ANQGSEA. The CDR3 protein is CSVKEATLVTYEQYF.

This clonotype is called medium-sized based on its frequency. The CDR3 loop is CASTQGLGETQYF. The chain has TRBV2 and TRBJ2-5; TCRdb selects TRBD2, and the lack of DNA leaves this call unchecked. CDR1 is SNHLY and CDR2 is FYNNEI in the germline V gene. This CDR3 spans 13 amino acids.

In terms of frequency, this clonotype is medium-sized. CDR3 sequence reads: CSARDPPPHLNEQFF. This chain joins TRBV20-1 and TRBJ2-1; TCRdb calls TRBD1, which cannot be checked without DNA. This CDR3 comprises 15 residues. Germline-derived CDR1 and CDR2 are DFQATT and SNEGSKA (reference sequence).

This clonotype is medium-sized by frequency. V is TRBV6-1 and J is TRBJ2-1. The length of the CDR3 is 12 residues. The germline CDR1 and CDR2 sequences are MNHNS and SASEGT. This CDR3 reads CASSIAGPEQFF.

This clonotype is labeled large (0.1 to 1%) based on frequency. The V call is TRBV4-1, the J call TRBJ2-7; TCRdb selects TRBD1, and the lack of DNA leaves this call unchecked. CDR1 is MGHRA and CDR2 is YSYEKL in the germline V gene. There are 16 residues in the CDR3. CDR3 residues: CASSQRSGTGISEQYF.

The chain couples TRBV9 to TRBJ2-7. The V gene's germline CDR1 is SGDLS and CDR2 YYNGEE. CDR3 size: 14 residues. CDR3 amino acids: CASSVTPTSYEQYF.

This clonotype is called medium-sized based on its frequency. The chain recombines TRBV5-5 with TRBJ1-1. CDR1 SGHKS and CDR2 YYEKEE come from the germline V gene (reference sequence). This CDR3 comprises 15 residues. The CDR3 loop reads CASSLRRAENTEAFF. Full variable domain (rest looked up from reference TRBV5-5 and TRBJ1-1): DAGVTQSPTHLIKTRGQQVTLRCSPISGHKSVSWYQQVLGQGPQFIFQYYEKEERGRGNFPDRFSARQFPNYSSELNVNALLLGDSALYLCASSLRRAENTEAFFGQGTRLTVV.

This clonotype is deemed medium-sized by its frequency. CDR3 protein: CSAPSTGAGGRYEQYF. V usage is TRBV20-1 and J usage is TRBJ2-7; TCRdb picks TRBD2, but there is no DNA to check that call. This CDR3 region has 16 residues. Germline-derived CDR1 and CDR2 are DFQATT and SNEGSKA (reference sequence).

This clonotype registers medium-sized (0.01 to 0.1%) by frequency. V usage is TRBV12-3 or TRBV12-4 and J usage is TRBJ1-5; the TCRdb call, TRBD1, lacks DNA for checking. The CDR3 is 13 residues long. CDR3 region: CASSYRGNQPQHF.

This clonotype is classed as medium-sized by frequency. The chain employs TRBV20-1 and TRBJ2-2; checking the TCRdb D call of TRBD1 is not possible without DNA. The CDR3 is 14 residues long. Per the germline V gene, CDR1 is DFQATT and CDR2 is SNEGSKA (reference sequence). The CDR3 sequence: CSARPVTGPGELFF.

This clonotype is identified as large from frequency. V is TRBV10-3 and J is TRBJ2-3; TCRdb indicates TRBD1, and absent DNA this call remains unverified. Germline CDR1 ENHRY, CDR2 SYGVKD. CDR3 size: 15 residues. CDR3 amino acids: CAISESAPSRGTQYF.

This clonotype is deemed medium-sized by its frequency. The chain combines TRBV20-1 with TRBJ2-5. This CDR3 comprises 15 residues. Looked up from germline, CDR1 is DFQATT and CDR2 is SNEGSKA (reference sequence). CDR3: CSARVSDGFQETQYF.

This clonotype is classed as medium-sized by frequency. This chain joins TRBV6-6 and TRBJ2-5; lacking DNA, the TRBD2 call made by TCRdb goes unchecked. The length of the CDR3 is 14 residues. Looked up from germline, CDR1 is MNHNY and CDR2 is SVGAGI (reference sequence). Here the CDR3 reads CASSYLLAGETQYF.